This TCR beta chain was recorded in a study of tissue T cells after allogeneic stem cell transplantation. This table comes from immunoSEQ multiplex PCR, and its TCRdb copy is limited to in-frame clones, with some not included. The sample shows about 520 clones, more than 65% of them seen only once. Steroid-refractory graft-versus-host disease after allogeneic hematopoietic cell transplant qualified adults for prospective research-autopsy enrollment. Every graft-versus-host disease patient had gastrointestinal disease and got several lines of graft-versus-host disease therapy. Concerning this clone: No antigen is known for it.

The CDR3 is made up of 17 amino acids. CDR1 is SGDLS, CDR2 YYNGEE, per germline. Losses at the gene ends were 6 bases for V and 4 bases for J; bases not matched to a gene: 12. Regarding the study as a whole: Tissue-detected TCR repertoire was only partly captured by blood and spleen T cells. Shared clones across patients were few; motif clustering revealed tissue-specific shared signatures.

The J gene is TRBJ2-1, the V gene TRBV9; TRBD2 aligns across 11 bases. The sequenced sample was skin, obtained at autopsy. This clonotype was sampled from a male patient between 35 and 70 years old with steroid-refractory graft-versus-host disease after an allogeneic stem cell transplant. Some T cells may be the graft donor's. CDR3 nucleotide sequence: TGTGCCAGCAACCTAAGGTCTAGCGGGGGGCCGTACAATGAGCAGTTCTTC. This encodes CASNLRSSGGPYNEQFF.